The T cell receptor (beta chain) under discussion was sequenced for a study of blood T cell repertoires in COVID-19. Study-wide context: Sources were T cells, B-cell-depleted T cells, or PBMCs; the material itself was cDNA or gDNA.

Trimming pared 5 bases from V and 0 bases from J, leaving 10 bases between. The CDR3 runs to 14 residues. The germline gives CDR1 MNHEY, CDR2 SVGAGI. Profiling relied on immunoSEQ multiplex PCR, and the TCRdb table lists in-frame clones only, not all of them. The sample records about 250,000 clones, roughly four fifths being singletons. The origin of this receptor is a woman between 65 and 79 years old with acute or convalescent COVID-19. The V call is TRBV6-5, the J call TRBJ1-1; possible D gene TRBD1, 5 bases. The specimen sequenced was peripheral blood. CDR3 amino acids: CASSKDTVNTEAFF. The DNA of the CDR3 is TGTGCCAGCAGTAAGGACACAGTGAACACTGAAGCTTTCTTT.